A single sample gave rise to the 17 T cell receptor beta chains below, sequenced in a study of blood T cell repertoires in COVID-19. Profiled with immunoSEQ multiplex PCR; TCRdb holds only in-frame clones, not every one. The sample contains 150,000 to 200,000 clones, roughly 80% of which appear only once. What was sequenced was peripheral blood. All receptors come from a man aged 55-75 years with acute or convalescent COVID-19.

With regard to this clone: The same CDR3 also results from other DNA sequences found in this sample. This sequence joins TRBV2 and TRBJ2-7; tentative D call: TRBD1 (6 bases). The CDR3 contains 12 residues. Per germline, CDR1 SNHLY and CDR2 FYNNEI. Trimming removed 6 bases from V and 3 bases from J, with 9 bases in between. This CDR3 reads CASRGRGYEQYF. For the CDR3, the DNA is TGTGCCAGCAGGGGCAGGGGCTACGAGCAGTACTTC.

The rearrangement joins TRBV25-1 to TRBJ1-4, with a possible D match to TRBD1 (5 bases). V shed 1 base and J shed 1 base, with 10 bases lying between them. Germline V gives CDR1 MGHDK, CDR2 SYGVNS. This CDR3 contains 16 residues. This CDR3 is CASSESQGVTNEKLFF. The CDR3 region has the DNA TGTGCCAGCAGTGAATCTCAGGGTGTAACTAATGAAAAACTGTTTTTT.

The chain links TRBV7-6 to TRBJ1-3, with a tentative D call TRBD1 (6 bases). The length of the CDR3 is 16 residues. Germline-derived CDR1 and CDR2 are SGHVS and FNYEAQ. Trimming removed 5 bases from V and 0 bases from J, with 14 bases in between. The CDR3 reads CASSLAGVGSGNTIYF. The CDR3 DNA is TGTGCCAGCAGCCTGGCAGGGGTCGGCTCTGGAAACACCATATATTTT. The complete variable domain, with remaining parts taken from reference TRBV7-6 and TRBJ1-3, reads GAGVSQSPRYKVTKRGQDVALRCDPISGHVSLYWYRQALGQGPEFLTYFNYEAQQDKSGLPNDRFSAERPEGSISTLTIQRTEQRDSAMYRCASSLAGVGSGNTIYFGEGSWLTVV.

J is TRBJ2-7 and V is TRBV10-3; D is uncertain. The CDR3 sequence is 12 residues long. V lost 3 bases and J lost 3, with 6 bases in between. CDR1 is ENHRY, CDR2 SYGVKD, per germline. CDR3 loop: CAISEKSYEQYF. As DNA, the CDR3 is TGTGCCATCAGTGAAAAGAGCTACGAGCAGTACTTC.

The table lists this clone with a count of one. The chain has TRBV10-3 and TRBJ1-6; D is uncertain. Germline CDR1 ENHRY, CDR2 SYGVKD. The CDR3 is made up of 15 amino acids. V lost 2 bases and J lost 4, with 9 bases in between. The CDR3 DNA follows: TGTGCCATCAGTGAGGGGAGCGGATATAATTCACCCCTCCACTTT. Translated, it gives CAISEGSGYNSPLHF.

This clone was picked up a small number of times. Other DNA sequences in the same sample also yield this CDR3. The chain links TRBV5-1 to TRBJ1-2, with D unresolved. CDR1 SGHRS and CDR2 YFSETQ come from the germline V gene. The CDR3 has 14 residues. The germline V and J ends were trimmed by 4 bases and 1 base, with 11 bases remaining between them. The CDR3 sequence: CASSLDTYNYGYTF. CDR3 DNA: TGCGCCAGCAGCCTCGACACCTATAACTATGGCTACACCTTC.

The J gene is TRBJ1-2, the V gene TRBV4-1, with 8 bases identical to TRBD1. Germline V CDR1 and CDR2: MGHRA, YSYEKL. With V trimmed by 4 bases and J by 7 bases, 14 bases remained unmatched. This CDR3 is 16 amino acids long. The CDR3 region has the DNA TGCGCCAGCAGCCCCGCTGGGCAGGGGGCTTTAGGTGGCTACACCTTC. This encodes CASSPAGQGALGGYTF.

The chain is built from TRBV11-2 and TRBJ2-1; 12 positions match TRBD2. The CDR3 loop spans 14 amino acids. Trimming cost V 6 bases and J 5 bases; bases outside gene matches: 2. Per germline, CDR1 SGHAT and CDR2 FQNNGV. Here the CDR3 reads CASSRLAGDNEQFF. CDR3 bases: TGTGCCAGCAGTCGACTAGCGGGAGACAATGAGCAGTTCTTC.

This clone appeared a few times. V gene TRBV10-3 combines with J gene TRBJ2-5, with 9 bases aligning to TRBD1. The trim removed 8 bases at V and 2 bases at J, leaving 9 bases unmatched. The length of the CDR3 is 15 residues. Germline V gene data show CDR1 as ENHRY and CDR2 as SYGVKD. The CDR3 loop reads CAIASTGGNQETQYF. Here the CDR3 DNA reads TGTGCCATCGCCTCGACAGGGGGTAATCAAGAGACCCAGTACTTC.

The sample holds a few counts of this clone. The chain couples TRBV6-5 to TRBJ2-3; D possibly corresponds to TRBD2 (7 bases). Germline CDR1 MNHEY, CDR2 SVGAGI. The CDR3 has 16 residues. Trimming removed 0 bases from V and 10 bases from J, with 20 bases in between. The CDR3 DNA follows: TGTGCCAGCAGTTACTCGAGAGGGGGGGAGTACGAGGCGCAGTATTTT. Protein product: CASSYSRGGEYEAQYF.

This chain uses TRBV11-2 with TRBJ2-7; 13 positions match TRBD2. V lost 4 bases and J lost 7; bases outside the gene matches: 16. The CDR3 runs to 18 residues. The V gene's germline CDR1 is SGHAT and CDR2 FQNNGV. The CDR3 protein is CASSSLLLAGGPGGEQYF. Written as DNA, the CDR3 is TGTGCCAGCAGCTCTCTATTACTAGCGGGAGGGCCTGGGGGAGAGCAGTACTTC.

The V and J genes are TRBV3-1 (or the pseudogene TRBV3-2) and TRBJ2-5; a weak D match, TRBD2 (5 bases). The CDR3 covers 15 residues. Germline V CDR1 and CDR2: LGHDT, YNNKEL (reference sequence). V was pared by 4 bases and J by 1 base, with 13 bases between. The CDR3 DNA is TGTGCCAGCAGCCCCGGGATTTCCAGCCAAGAGACCCAGTACTTC. It specifies CASSPGISSQETQYF.

The rearrangement links TRBV21-1 to TRBJ2-3; TRBD2 is taken as the D call from the table, unchecked against the DNA. TRBV21-1 is classified as a pseudogene. CDR3 length equals 17 residues. The DNA for the CDR3 is TGTGCCAGCAGCCCCGACTGCCTAGCGGGAGTTGGAGATACGCAGTATTTT. Translated, it gives CASSPDCLAGVGDTQYF.

V and J are TRBV7-2 and TRBJ1-4; 10 positions agree with TRBD1. Per germline, CDR1 SGHTA and CDR2 FQGNSA. V trimming: 5 bases; J trimming: 7 bases; junction bases outside the gene matches: 7. This CDR3 contains 15 residues. In DNA form, the CDR3 reads TGTGCCAGCAGCCTGACAGGGGGCTGGAGTGAAAAACTGTTTTTT. It yields the protein CASSLTGGWSEKLFF.

Only a few counts were recorded for this clone. This chain links TRBV5-1 with TRBJ2-5, with D hard to call. CDR1 and CDR2 from the germline V gene are SGHRS and YFSETQ. V gave up 0 bases and J gave up 7 bases, with 7 bases separating them. The CDR3 extends over 12 amino acids. The CDR3 DNA follows: TGCGCCAGCAGCTTGGCTGGAGTGACCCAGTACTTC. It specifies CASSLAGVTQYF. The variable domain in full, completed from reference TRBV5-1 and TRBJ2-5, reads KAGVTQTPRYLIKTRGQQVTLSCSPISGHRSVSWYQQTPGQGLQFLFEYFSETQRNKGNFPGRFSGRQFSNSRSEMNVSTLELGDSALYLCASSLAGVTQYFGPGTRLLVL.

This clone was seen repeatedly, ten times or more. This chain uses TRBV28 with TRBJ1-2; D is perhaps TRBD1 (6 bases). CDR1 and CDR2 (germline): MDHEN, SYDVKM. The ends were cut back, 6 bases at V and 7 bases at J, with 12 bases in the middle. This CDR3 spans 12 amino acids. The CDR3 loop is CASRSQGPGYTF. CDR3 nucleotide sequence: TGTGCCAGCAGATCACAGGGCCCTGGCTACACCTTC.

This chain links TRBV10-3 with TRBJ2-1; a possible D gene is TRBD2 (6 bases). V was cut by 3 bases and J by 7 bases, with 13 bases left in between. CDR3 size: 14 residues. Germline loops: CDR1 ENHRY, CDR2 SYGVKD. The chain's CDR3 is CAISDVAGPNEQFF. CDR3 in DNA: TGTGCCATCAGTGACGTGGCGGGACCAAATGAGCAGTTCTTC.